Listed below are T cell receptor beta chains from one sample, sequenced in a study of T cell repertoires in cytomegalovirus infection. One entry per CDR3 protein, called by TCRdb with MiXCR from the reads. The sample holds under 850,000 distinct CDR3 sequences, 35% seen once. The source material was PBMCs. The receptors originated from a human donor in good health (CMV status not recorded). Some clones in this sample may be carry-over from other donors' samples. The CDR3 runs from the conserved cysteine through the conserved F or W. The D gene is left open where the match is weak. The listing skips clone size in some rows; elsewhere it reads once, few, many or a size class.

j_call: TRBJ2-2
d_call: TRBD1
clone_size: NA
v_call: TRBV7-9
cdr3_nt: TGTGCCAGCAGCCTAAGCCGGGACAGGGGCACCGGGGAGCTGTTTTTT
cdr3_aa: CASSLSRDRGTGELFF

j_call: TRBJ2-4
d_call: TRBD1
clone_size: NA
v_call: TRBV12-3/TRBV12-4
cdr3_nt: TGTGCCAGCAGCCACCCCGACAGGGCATACATTCAGTACTTC
cdr3_aa: CASSHPDRAYIQYF

j_call: TRBJ1-4
d_call: NA
clone_size: NA
v_call: TRBV12-3/TRBV12-4
cdr3_nt: TGTGCCAGCAGTTTACCGGGACGGAAGAGGACCAGTGAAAAACTGTTTTTT
cdr3_aa: CASSLPGRKRTSEKLFF

j_call: TRBJ1-1
d_call: TRBD1
clone_size: few
v_call: TRBV7-8
cdr3_nt: TGTGCCAGCAGCTTAAGGGGACAGGGGGCTTGGAACACTGAAGCTTTCTTT
cdr3_aa: CASSLRGQGAWNTEAFF

j_call: TRBJ2-7
d_call: NA
clone_size: few
v_call: TRBV10-3
cdr3_nt: TGTGCCATCAGTGATATGTACGAGCAGTACTTC
cdr3_aa: CAISDMYEQYF

j_call: TRBJ1-6
d_call: NA
clone_size: NA
v_call: TRBV14
cdr3_nt: TGTGCCAGCAGCCAAGAATATACAGGGAGCTCCTATAATTCACCCCTCCACTTT
cdr3_aa: CASSQEYTGSSYNSPLHF

j_call: TRBJ2-1
d_call: NA
clone_size: NA
v_call: TRBV7-3
cdr3_nt: TGTGCCAGCAGCCCGATCGGGGGCGCAAGGAGTGAGCAGTTCTTC
cdr3_aa: CASSPIGGARSEQFF

j_call: TRBJ2-3
d_call: TRBD1
clone_size: NA
v_call: TRBV12-3/TRBV12-4
cdr3_nt: TGTGCCAGCAGTTTAAGGGACAGGGGGGTCACAGATACGCAGTATTTT
cdr3_aa: CASSLRDRGVTDTQYF

j_call: TRBJ2-5
d_call: TRBD2
clone_size: many
v_call: TRBV7-2
cdr3_nt: TGTGCCAGCAGCTTAACTAGCGCCCAAGAGACCCAGTACTTC
cdr3_aa: CASSLTSAQETQYF

j_call: TRBJ2-7
d_call: NA
clone_size: NA
v_call: TRBV20-1
cdr3_nt: TGCAGTGCTAGAGTCGGGGTCTACGAGCAGTACTTC
cdr3_aa: CSARVGVYEQYF

j_call: TRBJ1-2
d_call: TRBD1
clone_size: many
v_call: TRBV12-3/TRBV12-4
cdr3_nt: TGTGCCAGCAGCCAGACAGGGGATGGCTACACCTTC
cdr3_aa: CASSQTGDGYTF

j_call: TRBJ2-1
d_call: NA
clone_size: many
v_call: TRBV19
cdr3_nt: TGTGCCAGTAGAGAGGGGGAAGGACGGATTGAGGTCTACAATGAGCAGTTCTTC
cdr3_aa: CASREGEGRIEVYNEQFF

j_call: TRBJ2-4
d_call: NA
clone_size: few
v_call: TRBV25-1
cdr3_nt: TGTGCCAGCAGTGAAGGTCGACCCTTAGCCAAAAACATTCAGTACTTC
cdr3_aa: CASSEGRPLAKNIQYF

j_call: TRBJ2-5
d_call: NA
clone_size: few
v_call: TRBV20-1
cdr3_nt: TGCAGTGCTAGAGATGGCTGGGCGGCAATGGGGACCCAGTACTTC
cdr3_aa: CSARDGWAAMGTQYF

j_call: TRBJ2-5
d_call: NA
clone_size: NA
v_call: TRBV18
cdr3_nt: TGTGCCAGCTCACCCCAGCGCCAGCGGACCCAGTACTTC
cdr3_aa: CASSPQRQRTQYF

j_call: TRBJ2-3
d_call: NA
clone_size: NA
v_call: TRBV9
cdr3_nt: TGTGCCAGCAGCGTATACTGGGAAGATACGCAGTATTTT
cdr3_aa: CASSVYWEDTQYF

j_call: TRBJ1-1
d_call: TRBD1
clone_size: few
v_call: TRBV28
cdr3_nt: TGTGCCAGCAGTCCAGCGGGACAGCTGAACACTGAAGCTTTCTTT
cdr3_aa: CASSPAGQLNTEAFF

j_call: TRBJ1-2
d_call: TRBD1
clone_size: few
v_call: TRBV5-1
cdr3_nt: TGCGCCAGCAGCTTGGAAATCGTTACAGGGGCGGGCTACACCTTC
cdr3_aa: CASSLEIVTGAGYTF

j_call: TRBJ1-2
d_call: NA
clone_size: NA
v_call: TRBV5-5
cdr3_nt: TGTGCCAGCAGCTCAACCGGGACATACTATGGCTACACCTTC
cdr3_aa: CASSSTGTYYGYTF

j_call: TRBJ2-2
d_call: TRBD1
clone_size: NA
v_call: TRBV2
cdr3_nt: TGTGCCAGCAGCGTAGAAGGACAGGCCGGGGAGCTGTTTTTT
cdr3_aa: CASSVEGQAGELFF

j_call: TRBJ2-1
d_call: TRBD2
clone_size: NA
v_call: TRBV9
cdr3_nt: TGTGCCAGCAGCTCACGGACTAGCGGGAGGGTCCTAGGGTCCTACAATGAGCAGTTCTTC
cdr3_aa: CASSSRTSGRVLGSYNEQFF

j_call: TRBJ1-4
d_call: NA
clone_size: many
v_call: TRBV7-6
cdr3_nt: TGTGCCAGCAGCTTAAGAGGTTTTGAAAAACTGTTTTTT
cdr3_aa: CASSLRGFEKLFF

j_call: TRBJ2-1
d_call: TRBD2
clone_size: NA
v_call: TRBV2
cdr3_nt: TGTGCCAGCAGGGGGGTATGGACTAGTTCTTACAATGAGCAGTTCTTC
cdr3_aa: CASRGVWTSSYNEQFF

j_call: TRBJ2-7
d_call: TRBD1
clone_size: few
v_call: TRBV5-4
cdr3_nt: TGTGCCAGCAGCTTGTGGGGGGAGACAGGGGGCTTCCACGAGCAGTACTTC
cdr3_aa: CASSLWGETGGFHEQYF

j_call: TRBJ2-3
d_call: NA
clone_size: many
v_call: TRBV7-9
cdr3_nt: TGTGCCAGCAGGGGGGCAGATACGCAGTATTTT
cdr3_aa: CASRGADTQYF

j_call: TRBJ2-7
d_call: TRBD2
clone_size: few
v_call: TRBV6-1
cdr3_nt: TGTGCCAGCAGGACGGGGGGGAACTCCTACGAGCAGTACTTC
cdr3_aa: CASRTGGNSYEQYF

j_call: TRBJ2-2
d_call: TRBD2
clone_size: few
v_call: TRBV6-6
cdr3_nt: TGTGCCAGCAGTGCCTCGACTAGCGCGGGGGAGCTGTTTTTT
cdr3_aa: CASSASTSAGELFF

j_call: TRBJ2-1
d_call: TRBD2
clone_size: few
v_call: TRBV28
cdr3_nt: TGTGCCAGCAGTTTATGGCCGACACTAGCGGGAGAGGGCAATGAGCAGTTCTTC
cdr3_aa: CASSLWPTLAGEGNEQFF

j_call: TRBJ1-6
d_call: NA
clone_size: NA
v_call: TRBV7-6
cdr3_nt: TGTGCCAGCACCATTACACCGGAGAAAGGGAAATTAGGGGATTCACTCCTACACTTT
cdr3_aa: CASTITPEKGKLGDSLLHF

j_call: TRBJ1-1
d_call: NA
clone_size: few
v_call: TRBV7-8
cdr3_nt: TGTGCCAGCAGCTTGGGTTTCGGGTCCAGGGAAAGCACTGAAGCTTTCTTT
cdr3_aa: CASSLGFGSRESTEAFF

j_call: TRBJ1-4
d_call: TRBD1
clone_size: few
v_call: TRBV19
cdr3_nt: TGTGCCAGTGGAGGGGCCTTCCGAGGACAGGGTCGGAATGAAAAACTGTTTTTT
cdr3_aa: CASGGAFRGQGRNEKLFF

j_call: TRBJ2-2
d_call: NA
clone_size: many
v_call: TRBV7-2
cdr3_nt: TGTGCCAGCAGCCCAGCCCTCATTGCGAACACCGGGGAGCTGTTTTTT
cdr3_aa: CASSPALIANTGELFF

j_call: TRBJ1-6
d_call: NA
clone_size: NA
v_call: TRBV27
cdr3_nt: TGTGCCAGCAGTTTAAATCCCCTGGGAAGGAATTCACCCCTCCACTTT
cdr3_aa: CASSLNPLGRNSPLHF

j_call: TRBJ1-1
d_call: TRBD1
clone_size: NA
v_call: TRBV28
cdr3_nt: TGTGCCAGCAGTCCGGGGACAGGTGGATACACTGAAGCTTTCTTT
cdr3_aa: CASSPGTGGYTEAFF

j_call: TRBJ1-2
d_call: NA
clone_size: once
v_call: TRBV27
cdr3_nt: TGTGCCAGCCCATGGCCGACGGATGGCTACACCTTC
cdr3_aa: CASPWPTDGYTF

j_call: TRBJ1-5
d_call: NA
clone_size: NA
v_call: TRBV12-3/TRBV12-4
cdr3_nt: TGTGCCAGCAGTTTATATGGGGTGGACAATCAGCCCCAGCATTTT
cdr3_aa: CASSLYGVDNQPQHF

j_call: TRBJ2-7
d_call: NA
clone_size: few
v_call: TRBV11-2
cdr3_nt: TGTGCCAGCAGCTTAGACGTCGTCCGCTCCTACGAGCAGTACTTC
cdr3_aa: CASSLDVVRSYEQYF

j_call: TRBJ1-2
d_call: NA
clone_size: many
v_call: TRBV7-2
cdr3_nt: TGTGCCAGCAGCTTAGTAGGGGGCTATGGCTACACCTTC
cdr3_aa: CASSLVGGYGYTF

j_call: TRBJ2-5
d_call: NA
clone_size: few
v_call: TRBV29-1
cdr3_nt: TGCAGCGTTGTTAGGAGTGGGTCAGAGACCCAGTACTTC
cdr3_aa: CSVVRSGSETQYF

j_call: TRBJ2-5
d_call: NA
clone_size: few
v_call: TRBV7-2
cdr3_nt: TGTGCCAGCAGCTTAGGAAGGGGGGCGTTAGAGACCCAGTACTTC
cdr3_aa: CASSLGRGALETQYF

j_call: TRBJ1-5
d_call: NA
clone_size: few
v_call: TRBV19
cdr3_nt: TGTGCCAGTACCCCATCGGCCCTCACAGAACAGCCCCAGCATTTT
cdr3_aa: CASTPSALTEQPQHF

j_call: TRBJ2-1
d_call: NA
clone_size: few
v_call: TRBV4-1
cdr3_nt: TGCGCCAGCAGCCACCCACATGTAGTCCCGGGCAATGAGCAGTTCTTC
cdr3_aa: CASSHPHVVPGNEQFF

j_call: TRBJ1-2
d_call: NA
clone_size: NA
v_call: TRBV7-2
cdr3_nt: TGTGCCAGCAGCTCAGGGGAGGTCTATGGCTACACCTTC
cdr3_aa: CASSSGEVYGYTF

j_call: TRBJ2-2
d_call: TRBD2
clone_size: NA
v_call: TRBV4-2
cdr3_nt: TGTGCCAGCAGCCCTCCCTTAGCGGGAGGGGGCACCGGGGAGCTGTTTTTT
cdr3_aa: CASSPPLAGGGTGELFF